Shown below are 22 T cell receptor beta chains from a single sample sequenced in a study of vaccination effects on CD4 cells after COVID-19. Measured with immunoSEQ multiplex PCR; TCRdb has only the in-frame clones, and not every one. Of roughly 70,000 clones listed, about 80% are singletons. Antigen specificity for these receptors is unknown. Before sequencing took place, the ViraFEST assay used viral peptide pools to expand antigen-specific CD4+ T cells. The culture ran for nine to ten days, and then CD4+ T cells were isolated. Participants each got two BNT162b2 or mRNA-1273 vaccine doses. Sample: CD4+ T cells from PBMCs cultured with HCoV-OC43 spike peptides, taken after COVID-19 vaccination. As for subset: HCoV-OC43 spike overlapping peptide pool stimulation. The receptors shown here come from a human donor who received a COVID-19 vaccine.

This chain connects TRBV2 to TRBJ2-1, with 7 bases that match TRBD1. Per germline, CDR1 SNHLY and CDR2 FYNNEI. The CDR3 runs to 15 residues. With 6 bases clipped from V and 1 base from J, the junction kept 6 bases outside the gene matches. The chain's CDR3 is CASRGQTLSYNEQFF. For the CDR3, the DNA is TGTGCCAGCAGGGGACAGACGCTATCCTACAATGAGCAGTTCTTC.

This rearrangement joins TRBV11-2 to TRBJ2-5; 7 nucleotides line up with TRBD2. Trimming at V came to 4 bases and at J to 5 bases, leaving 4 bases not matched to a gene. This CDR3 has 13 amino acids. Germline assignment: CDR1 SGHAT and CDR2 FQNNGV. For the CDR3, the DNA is TGTGCCAGCAGCTGGGGAGGGACGGAGACCCAGTACTTC. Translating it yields CASSWGGTETQYF.

The CDR3 DNA sequence: TGTGCCAGCAGCTTTCAACCGGACGGGGAGCTGTTTTTT. Translation: CASSFQPDGELFF. The chain employs TRBV11-2 and TRBJ2-2; D uncertain. The ends were cut back, 3 bases at V and 7 bases at J, with 9 bases in the middle. Per the germline V gene, CDR1 is SGHAT and CDR2 is FQNNGV. The CDR3 has 13 amino acids.

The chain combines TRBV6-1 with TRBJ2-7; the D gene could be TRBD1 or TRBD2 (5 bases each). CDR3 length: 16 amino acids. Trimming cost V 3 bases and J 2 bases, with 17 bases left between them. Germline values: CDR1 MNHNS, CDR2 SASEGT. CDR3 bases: TGTGCCAGCAGTGACCTGGGTGGGACCCGGACCTACGAGCAGTACGTC. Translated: CASSDLGGTRTYEQYV.

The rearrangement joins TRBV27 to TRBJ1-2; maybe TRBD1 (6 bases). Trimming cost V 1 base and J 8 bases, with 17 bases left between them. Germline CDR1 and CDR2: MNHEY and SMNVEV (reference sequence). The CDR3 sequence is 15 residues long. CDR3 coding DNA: TGTGCCAGCAGTTTATATTCTGAGGGGACACACGGCTACACCTTC. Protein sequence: CASSLYSEGTHGYTF.

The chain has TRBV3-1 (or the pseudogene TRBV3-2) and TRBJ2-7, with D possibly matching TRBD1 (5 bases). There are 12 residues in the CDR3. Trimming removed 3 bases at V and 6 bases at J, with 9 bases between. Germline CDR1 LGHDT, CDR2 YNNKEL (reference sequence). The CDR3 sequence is CASSQGLGEQYV. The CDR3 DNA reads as TGTGCCAGCAGCCAGGGGCTGGGCGAGCAGTACGTC.

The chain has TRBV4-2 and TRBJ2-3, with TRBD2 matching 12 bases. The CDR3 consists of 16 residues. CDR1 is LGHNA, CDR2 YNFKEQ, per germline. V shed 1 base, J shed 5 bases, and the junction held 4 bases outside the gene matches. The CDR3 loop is CASSQGSSGGEDTQYF. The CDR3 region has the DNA TGTGCCAGCAGCCAAGGGTCTAGCGGGGGGGAAGATACGCAGTATTTT.

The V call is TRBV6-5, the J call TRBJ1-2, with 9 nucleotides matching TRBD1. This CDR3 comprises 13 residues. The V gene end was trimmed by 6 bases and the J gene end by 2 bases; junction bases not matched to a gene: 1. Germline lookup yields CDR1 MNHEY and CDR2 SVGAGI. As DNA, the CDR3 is TGTGCCAGCAGACAGGGGGCGAACTATGGCTACACCTTC. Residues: CASRQGANYGYTF.

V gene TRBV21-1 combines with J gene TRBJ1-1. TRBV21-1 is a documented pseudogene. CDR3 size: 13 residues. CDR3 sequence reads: CASSTDGNTEAFF. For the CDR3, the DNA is TGTGCCAGCAGCACGGACGGGAACACTGAAGCTTTCTTT.

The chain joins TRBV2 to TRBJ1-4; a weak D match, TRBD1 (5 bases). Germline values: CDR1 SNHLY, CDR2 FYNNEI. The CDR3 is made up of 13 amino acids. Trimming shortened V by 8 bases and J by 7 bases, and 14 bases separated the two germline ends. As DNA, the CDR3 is TGTGCCAGCCTACGACAGAGGAGTGAAAAACTGTTTTTT. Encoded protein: CASLRQRSEKLFF. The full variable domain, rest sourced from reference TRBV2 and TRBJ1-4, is EPEVTQTPSHQVTQMGQEVILRCVPISNHLYFYWYRQILGQKVEFLVSFYNNEISEKSEIFDDQFSVERPDGSNFTLKIRSTKLEDSAMYFCASLRQRSEKLFFGSGTQLSVL.

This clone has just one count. The CDR3 coding sequence is TGTGCCAGCAGACTAATCCCGACCTACAATGAGCAGTTCTTC. Its protein product is CASRLIPTYNEQFF. The V call is TRBV6-5, the J call TRBJ2-1; D uncertain. Germline V gene lookup returns CDR1 MNHEY and CDR2 SVGAGI. This CDR3 is 14 amino acids long. The germline V and J ends were trimmed by 6 bases and 2 bases, with 11 bases remaining between them.

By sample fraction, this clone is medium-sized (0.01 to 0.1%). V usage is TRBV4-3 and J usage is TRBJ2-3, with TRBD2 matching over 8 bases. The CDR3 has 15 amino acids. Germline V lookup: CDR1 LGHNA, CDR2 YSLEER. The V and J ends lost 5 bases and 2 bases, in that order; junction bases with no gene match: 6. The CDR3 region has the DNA TGCGCCAGCAGCTACGGGGGGGGTAACACAGATACGCAGTATTTT. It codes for CASSYGGGNTDTQYF.

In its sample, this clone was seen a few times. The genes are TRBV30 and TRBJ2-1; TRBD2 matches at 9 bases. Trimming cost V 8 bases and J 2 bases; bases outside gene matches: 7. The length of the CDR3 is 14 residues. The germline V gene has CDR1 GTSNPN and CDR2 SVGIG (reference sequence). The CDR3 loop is CAVHSSGTYNEQFF. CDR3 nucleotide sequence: TGTGCCGTCCATTCTAGCGGGACCTACAATGAGCAGTTCTTC.

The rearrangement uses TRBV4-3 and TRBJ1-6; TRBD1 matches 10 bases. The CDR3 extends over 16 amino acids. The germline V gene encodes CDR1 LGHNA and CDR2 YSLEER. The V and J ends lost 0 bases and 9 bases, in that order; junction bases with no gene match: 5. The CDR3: CASSQDWGQGSSPLHF. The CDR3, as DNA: TGCGCCAGCAGCCAAGATTGGGGACAGGGGTCTTCACCCCTCCACTTT.

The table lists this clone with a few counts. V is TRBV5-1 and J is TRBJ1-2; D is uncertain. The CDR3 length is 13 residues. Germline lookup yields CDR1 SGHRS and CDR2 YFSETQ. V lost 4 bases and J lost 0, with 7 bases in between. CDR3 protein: CASSPIANYGYTF. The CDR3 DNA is TGCGCCAGCAGCCCAATAGCTAACTATGGCTACACCTTC.

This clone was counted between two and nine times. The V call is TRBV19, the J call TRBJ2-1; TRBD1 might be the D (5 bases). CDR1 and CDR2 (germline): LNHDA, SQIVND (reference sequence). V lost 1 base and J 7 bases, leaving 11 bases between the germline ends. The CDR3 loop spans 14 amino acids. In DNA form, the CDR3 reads TGTGCCAGTAGTATAGTGGCAGGGCGGAATGAGCAGTTCTTC. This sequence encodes CASSIVAGRNEQFF. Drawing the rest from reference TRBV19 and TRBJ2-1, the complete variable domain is DGGITQSPKYLFRKEGQNVTLSCEQNLNHDAMYWYRQDPGQGLRLIYYSQIVNDFQKGDIAEGYSVSREKKESFPLTVTSAQKNPTAFYLCASSIVAGRNEQFFGPGTRLTVL.

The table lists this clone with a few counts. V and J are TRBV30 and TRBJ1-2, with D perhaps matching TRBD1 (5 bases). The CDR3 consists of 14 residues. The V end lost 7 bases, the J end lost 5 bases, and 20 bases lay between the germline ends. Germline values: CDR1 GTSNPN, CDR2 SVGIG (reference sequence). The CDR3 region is CASTPPGFIYGYTF. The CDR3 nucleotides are TGTGCCTCAACTCCACCAGGGTTCATATATGGCTACACCTTC.

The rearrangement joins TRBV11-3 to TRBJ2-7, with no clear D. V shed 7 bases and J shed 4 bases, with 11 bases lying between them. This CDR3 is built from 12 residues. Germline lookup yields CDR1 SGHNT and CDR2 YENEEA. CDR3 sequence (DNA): TGTGCCAGCACAGACACCGTATACGAGCAGTACGTC. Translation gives CASTDTVYEQYV.

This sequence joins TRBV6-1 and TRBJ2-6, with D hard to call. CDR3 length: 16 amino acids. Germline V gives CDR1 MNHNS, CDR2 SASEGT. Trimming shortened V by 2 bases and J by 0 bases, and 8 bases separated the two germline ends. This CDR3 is CASSEQWVSGANVLTF. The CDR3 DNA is TGTGCCAGCAGTGAACAATGGGTCTCTGGGGCCAACGTCCTGACTTTC.

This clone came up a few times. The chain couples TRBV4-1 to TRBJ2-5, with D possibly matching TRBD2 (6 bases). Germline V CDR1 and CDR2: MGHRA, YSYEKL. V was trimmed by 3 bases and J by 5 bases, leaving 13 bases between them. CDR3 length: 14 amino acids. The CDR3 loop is CASSQARGRETQYF. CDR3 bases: TGCGCCAGCAGCCAGGCCCGGGGGAGGGAGACCCAGTACTTC.

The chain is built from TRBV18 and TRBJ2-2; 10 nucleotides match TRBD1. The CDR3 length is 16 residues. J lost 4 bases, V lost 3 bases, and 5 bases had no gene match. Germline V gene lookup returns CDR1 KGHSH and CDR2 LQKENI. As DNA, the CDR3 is TGTGCCAGCTCACCCAGGACAGGGGGTGCCACCGGGGAGCTGTTTTTT. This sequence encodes CASSPRTGGATGELFF.

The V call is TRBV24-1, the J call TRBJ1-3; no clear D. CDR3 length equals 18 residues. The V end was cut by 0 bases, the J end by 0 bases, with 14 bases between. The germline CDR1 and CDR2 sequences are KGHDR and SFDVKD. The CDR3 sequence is CATSDLRAGSGSGNTIYF. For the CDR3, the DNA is TGTGCCACCAGTGATTTGAGGGCCGGCTCTGGCTCTGGAAACACCATATATTTT.